A single sample gave rise to the 18 T cell receptor beta chains below, sequenced in a study of blood T cell repertoires in COVID-19 (dated by TCRdb to 2020 to 2021). The library relied on the immunoSEQ multiplex PCR assay. As stored in TCRdb, this immuneACCESS dataset retains in-frame rearrangements with V and J assigned. A fraction of the clones does not appear; measured against another copy, unresolved V genes explain less than half of the discrepancy, and the remainder lacks a known reason. The sample records 150,000 to 200,000 clones, roughly 82% of which are singletons. The top ten clones comprise around 8% of the sample. Sequenced sample: peripheral blood. The receptors were gathered from a woman aged 55-70 years with COVID-19, enrolled during active disease.

The chain couples TRBV6-5 to TRBJ2-6; 7 bases are a match to TRBD1. V lost 8 bases and J lost 2; bases outside the gene matches: 3. This CDR3 is built from 14 residues. Germline V lookup: CDR1 MNHEY, CDR2 SVGAGI. The CDR3 DNA sequence: TGTGCCAGCGGAGACAGGGCTGGGGCCAACGTCCTGACTTTC. Protein sequence: CASGDRAGANVLTF.

This chain uses TRBV11-2 with TRBJ1-5; D may be TRBD1 (5 bases). Germline CDR1 SGHAT, CDR2 FQNNGV. The length of the CDR3 is 15 residues. V shed 0 bases and J shed 4 bases, with 10 bases lying between them. The CDR3 region is CASSLDGAMNQPQHF. The CDR3, as DNA: TGTGCCAGCAGCTTAGATGGGGCGATGAATCAGCCCCAGCATTTT.

The rearrangement joins TRBV12-3 or TRBV12-4 to TRBJ2-7; the match to TRBD1 covers 8 bases. This CDR3 contains 13 residues. Trimming cost V 6 bases and J 4 bases; bases outside gene matches: 5. The CDR3 DNA reads as TGTGCCAGCAGGCGGACAGGGCTTTACGAGCAGTACGTC. Translated: CASRRTGLYEQYV.

The chain carries TRBV10-3 and TRBJ1-1; TRBD1 matches at 8 bases. This CDR3 is built from 14 residues. With 10 bases clipped from V and 2 bases from J, the junction kept 9 bases outside the gene matches. CDR1 is ENHRY and CDR2 is SYGVKD in the germline V gene. The CDR3 loop is CATKLQGDNTEAFF. The CDR3 DNA reads TGTGCCACAAAACTACAGGGGGACAACACTGAAGCTTTCTTT.

V gene TRBV7-9 combines with J gene TRBJ2-1; TRBD1 matches 7 bases. This CDR3 is built from 15 residues. J gave up 6 bases and V 9 bases, and 14 bases lay outside the gene matches. Germline CDR1 and CDR2: SEHNR and FQNEAQ (reference sequence). The CDR3: CASLPGGYSINEQFF. The CDR3 DNA sequence: TGTGCCAGTTTACCAGGGGGTTATTCCATCAATGAGCAGTTCTTC.

The CDR3 DNA is TGCGCCAGCAGCGACGACAGGCCGTCGGGAAACACCATATATTTT. It translates to CASSDDRPSGNTIYF. The chain joins TRBV5-1 to TRBJ1-3, with D possibly being TRBD1 (6 bases). The CDR3 runs to 15 residues. With 4 bases removed from V and 4 bases from J, the gap between germline ends came to 15 bases. The germline V gene encodes CDR1 SGHRS and CDR2 YFSETQ.

The chain joins TRBV15 to TRBJ2-1, with 8 bases identical to TRBD2. CDR3 length: 14 amino acids. V was pared by 5 bases and J by 3 bases, with 3 bases of the junction left unmatched. Germline lookup yields CDR1 LNHNV and CDR2 YYDKDF (reference sequence). CDR3 coding DNA: TGTGCCACCAGCCGGGGGGGTTTCTACAATGAGCAGTTCTTC. It codes for CATSRGGFYNEQFF.

The rearrangement joins TRBV7-6 to TRBJ2-1, with D unresolved. CDR3 length equals 16 residues. Germline-derived CDR1 and CDR2 are SGHVS and FNYEAQ. Trimming removed 4 bases at V and 1 base at J, with 14 bases between. The CDR3 DNA is TGTGCCAGCAGCTCCCTTAGCCCGACGTCCTACAATGAGCAGTTCTTC. Its protein product is CASSSLSPTSYNEQFF.

The rearrangement links TRBV2 to TRBJ2-5; perhaps TRBD2 as D (5 bases). The CDR3 spans 13 residues. The V and J ends lost 7 bases and 6 bases respectively, with 15 bases between them. Looked up from germline, CDR1 is SNHLY and CDR2 is FYNNEI. The DNA for the CDR3 is TGTGCCAGCACCCCTAGTCTCGGGAAGACCCAGTACTTC. Translated, it gives CASTPSLGKTQYF.

The chain links TRBV5-6 to TRBJ2-2; 7 bases fit TRBD1. The V segment lost 5 bases and the J segment 6 bases; nucleotides outside the gene matches: 10. Germline values: CDR1 SGHDT, CDR2 YYEEEE. CDR3 length: 15 residues. The CDR3 coding sequence is TGTGCCAGCAGAGAGACAGGGCTAGTTCCCGGGGAGCTGTTTTTT. This encodes CASRETGLVPGELFF.

The rearrangement joins TRBV27 to TRBJ1-3; 8 nucleotides match TRBD1. The CDR3 length is 14 residues. Losses at the gene ends were 8 bases for V and 2 bases for J; bases not matched to a gene: 5. CDR1 and CDR2 from the germline V gene are MNHEY and SMNVEV (reference sequence). For the CDR3, the DNA is TGTGCCAGCGGGATGGACAGGGCTGGAAACACCATATATTTT. Amino acids: CASGMDRAGNTIYF.

The chain employs TRBV7-9 and TRBJ2-3, with TRBD1 matching 9 bases. J gave up 13 bases and V 5 bases, and 13 bases lay outside the gene matches. CDR3 length: 14 amino acids. CDR1 SEHNR and CDR2 FQNEAQ come from the germline V gene (reference sequence). The chain's CDR3 is CASSDSLRDREEYF. The DNA for the CDR3 is TGTGCCAGCAGCGACTCCCTCCGGGACAGGGAGGAGTATTTT.

J is TRBJ1-5 and V is TRBV2; D is uncertain. V gave up 11 bases and J gave up 7 bases, with 18 bases separating them. The CDR3 has 13 residues. Germline CDR1 reads SNHLY; CDR2 reads FYNNEI. The CDR3 here is CAFNEEGGQPQHF. DNA of the CDR3: TGTGCCTTCAACGAGGAGGGTGGGCAGCCCCAGCATTTT.

The chain recombines TRBV5-4 with TRBJ2-3, with 9 bases matching TRBD1. V was clipped by 2 bases and J by 0 bases; unmatched bases: 4. CDR1 and CDR2 (germline): SGHNT, YYREEE (reference sequence). This CDR3 contains 16 residues. As DNA, the CDR3 is TGTGCCAGCAGCTTTGGCGACAGGGGGAGCACAGATACGCAGTATTTT. It translates to CASSFGDRGSTDTQYF.

This clone came up once. The chain couples TRBV18 to TRBJ2-1, with 10 bases fitting TRBD1. The CDR3 extends over 17 amino acids. Germline V lookup: CDR1 KGHSH, CDR2 LQKENI. V trimming: 2 bases; J trimming: 3 bases; junction bases outside the gene matches: 7. The CDR3 coding sequence is TGTGCCAGCTCACCAGCCGGGACAGGGGTAAACTACAATGAGCAGTTCTTC. Translating gives CASSPAGTGVNYNEQFF.

The chain employs TRBV15 and TRBJ1-4, with 9 bases matching TRBD1. Germline values: CDR1 LNHNV, CDR2 YYDKDF (reference sequence). After removal of 5 bases from V and 8 bases from J, the junction contained 12 bases not matched to a gene. The CDR3 extends over 16 amino acids. As DNA, the CDR3 is TGTGCCACCAGCGGGGGACAGGGTGCGGGGCCCGAAAAACTGTTTTTT. Translated, it gives CATSGGQGAGPEKLFF.

The chain joins TRBV7-3 to TRBJ2-7; 10 bases align to TRBD2. The CDR3 is 16 residues long. V lost 5 bases and J lost 5; bases outside the gene matches: 12. The germline gives CDR1 SGHTA, CDR2 FQGTGA. The CDR3 is CASSLVGTSDIDEQYF. The CDR3 coding sequence is TGTGCCAGCAGCCTGGTGGGGACTAGCGATATAGACGAGCAGTACTTC.

V usage is TRBV28 and J usage is TRBJ1-3; D call uncertain. Looked up from germline, CDR1 is MDHEN and CDR2 is SYDVKM. CDR3 size: 18 residues. With 6 bases removed from V and 0 bases from J, the gap between germline ends came to 21 bases. The CDR3: CASSPPAGTDISGNTIYF. In DNA, the CDR3 is TGTGCCAGCAGCCCTCCGGCCGGTACCGACATCTCTGGAAACACCATATATTTT.